This TCR beta chain stems from a study of T-cell reconstitution after alpha-beta-depleted transplantation in children. This clonotype was seen many times. Unique molecular identifiers were incorporated into the prepared TCRbeta library. TCRdb itself ran the PCR reads through MiXCR, one entry per CDR3 protein. The data hold about 640,000 distinct CDR3 sequences, with around 16% observed a single time. Specimen: PBMCs from the stem cell graft donor, collected from the stem cell graft. The clonotype was recovered from a human donor who donated a stem cell graft to a child with acute myeloid leukemia.

The CDR3 nucleotides are TGCAGTGCTAGAGTCGCGGGACAGTCCTACAATGAGCAGTTCTTC. Its protein product is CSARVAGQSYNEQFF. The chain joins TRBV20-1 to TRBJ2-1; a weak D match, TRBD1 (7 bases). The CDR3 loop spans 15 amino acids. Germline loops: CDR1 DFQATT, CDR2 SNEGSKA (reference sequence). The V end was cut by 1 base, the J end by 1 base, with 11 bases between.